Listed below are T cell receptor beta chains from one sample, sequenced in a study of T-cell reconstitution after alpha-beta-depleted transplantation in children. TCRdb reprocessed the PCR reads via MiXCR and lists one record per CDR3 protein. The sample carries just over 950,000 distinct CDR3 sequences, around 30% recorded once. The sample here was PBMCs, mostly from graft donor cells, taken 360 days after TCRalphabeta/CD19-depleted stem cell transplant. The receptor set was obtained from a boy younger than two who had a stem cell transplant for SCID, so the T cells may come from the graft donor. Each CDR3 is given with its conserved first and last residue. Each record gives: V gene, D gene, J gene, clone size, CDR3 DNA, CDR3 protein. D genes are given only for firm matches. Only part of the rows carry a size: once, few, many, or a class if the clone is expanded.

V gene: TRBV5-1; D gene: -; J gene: TRBJ2-1; clone size: few; CDR3 DNA: TGCGCCAGCAGCTCAGGGTATGGTAACAATGAGCAGTTCTTC; CDR3 protein: CASSSGYGNNEQFF
V gene: TRBV4-3; D gene: -; J gene: TRBJ2-1; clone size: many; CDR3 DNA: TGCGCCAGCAGCCACCACCGTCGGGGGTTCCCCTACAATGAGCAGTTCTTC; CDR3 protein: CASSHHRRGFPYNEQFF
V gene: TRBV5-1; D gene: -; J gene: TRBJ2-1; clone size: many; CDR3 DNA: TGCGCCAGCAGCTTGGTCAGGGGCGCCCCACCTTACAATGAGCAGTTCTTC; CDR3 protein: CASSLVRGAPPYNEQFF
V gene: TRBV23-1; D gene: -; J gene: TRBJ1-6; clone size: -; CDR3 DNA: TGCGCCAGCAGTCACGTCCGGGATTCACCCCTCCACTTT; CDR3 protein: CASSHVRDSPLHF
V gene: TRBV5-1; D gene: TRBD1; J gene: TRBJ2-7; clone size: many; CDR3 DNA: TGTGCCAGCAGCCCCGGACAGGGATACTACGAGCAGTACTTC; CDR3 protein: CASSPGQGYYEQYF
V gene: TRBV5-1; D gene: -; J gene: TRBJ2-2; clone size: -; CDR3 DNA: TGCGCCAGCAGCTTCGCTACTACTAGGAACGCCGGGGAGCTGTTTTTT; CDR3 protein: CASSFATTRNAGELFF
V gene: TRBV20-1; D gene: -; J gene: TRBJ2-5; clone size: once; CDR3 DNA: TGCAGTGCCGAGGCAGGAGAGACCCAGTACTTC; CDR3 protein: CSAEAGETQYF
V gene: TRBV6-1; D gene: TRBD2; J gene: TRBJ2-2; clone size: few; CDR3 DNA: TGTGCCAGCAGACCCAGACTAGCGGGGGGGAACACCGGGGAGCTGTTTTTT; CDR3 protein: CASRPRLAGGNTGELFF
V gene: TRBV20-1; D gene: TRBD1; J gene: TRBJ2-7; clone size: -; CDR3 DNA: TGCAGTGCTAGCGTGGGACAGGGTGCCGAGCAGTACTTC; CDR3 protein: CSASVGQGAEQYF
V gene: TRBV20-1; D gene: -; J gene: TRBJ2-7; clone size: -; CDR3 DNA: TGCAGTGCTAGGGCGGGACAAGCAAGCTCCTACGAGCAGTACTTC; CDR3 protein: CSARAGQASSYEQYF
V gene: TRBV20-1; D gene: TRBD2; J gene: TRBJ2-3; clone size: few; CDR3 DNA: TGCAGTGCGTCTCGGGGGGGGCAGTCGTCGCAGTATTTT; CDR3 protein: CSASRGGQSSQYF
V gene: TRBV5-6; D gene: TRBD1; J gene: TRBJ1-6; clone size: -; CDR3 DNA: TGTGCCAGCAGCCGGACAGGGGGCTCCTATAATTCACCCCTCCACTTT; CDR3 protein: CASSRTGGSYNSPLHF
V gene: TRBV9; D gene: -; J gene: TRBJ1-2; clone size: -; CDR3 DNA: TGTGCCAGCAGCCCCCATTTTTATGGCTACACCTTC; CDR3 protein: CASSPHFYGYTF
V gene: TRBV7-9; D gene: -; J gene: TRBJ2-1; clone size: -; CDR3 DNA: TGTGCCAGCAGCTTACTGGCCGTGCTCTTCGGCTACAATGAGCAGTTCTTC; CDR3 protein: CASSLLAVLFGYNEQFF
V gene: TRBV18; D gene: -; J gene: TRBJ2-7; clone size: -; CDR3 DNA: TGTGCCAGCTCACCGGGCCGGTCTCCTTCCTACGAGCAGTACTTC; CDR3 protein: CASSPGRSPSYEQYF
V gene: TRBV10-3; D gene: TRBD1; J gene: TRBJ2-7; clone size: -; CDR3 DNA: TGTGCCATCAGTGACCTAACGACTTTCAACCGGGACAGGGGGACCTACGAGCAGTACTTC; CDR3 protein: CAISDLTTFNRDRGTYEQYF
V gene: TRBV18; D gene: TRBD1; J gene: TRBJ1-2; clone size: few; CDR3 DNA: TGTGCCAGCTCACTACTGACAGGGTTAAGTGGCTACACCTTC; CDR3 protein: CASSLLTGLSGYTF